This paragraph covers one T cell receptor beta chain sequence. Antigen unknown. Both 60 Vbeta primers and 13 Jbeta primers went into the PCR. Libraries were prepared by immunoSEQ multiplex PCR; TCRdb keeps only in-frame clonotypes and omits some of them. This sample lists 70,000 or so clones; its ten largest clones have about 2.9%. The data were taken from a study of cytomegalovirus exposure and HLA in healthy donors. Study-level results: In a later analysis, about 17,000 TCR beta sequences were associated with HLA alleles at 0.05 false discovery rate. The Asian-associated ancestry cluster reportedly had fewer N-insertions than the approximately 650-donor mean in a later analysis.

Input material: PBMCs. The source of this sequence is a man aged 35-49 years in good health and CMV-seronegative.

Written as DNA, the CDR3 is TGTGCCAGCAGTTTCATTAACGGGAAAGGGCTCAATCAGCCCCAGCATTTT. Amino acids: CASSFINGKGLNQPQHF. The chain is built from TRBV27 and TRBJ1-5; D ambiguous. CDR1 is MNHEY and CDR2 is SMNVEV in the germline V gene (reference sequence). The CDR3 is 17 residues long. Deletions cut 3 bases from V and 3 bases from J, with 18 bases between.